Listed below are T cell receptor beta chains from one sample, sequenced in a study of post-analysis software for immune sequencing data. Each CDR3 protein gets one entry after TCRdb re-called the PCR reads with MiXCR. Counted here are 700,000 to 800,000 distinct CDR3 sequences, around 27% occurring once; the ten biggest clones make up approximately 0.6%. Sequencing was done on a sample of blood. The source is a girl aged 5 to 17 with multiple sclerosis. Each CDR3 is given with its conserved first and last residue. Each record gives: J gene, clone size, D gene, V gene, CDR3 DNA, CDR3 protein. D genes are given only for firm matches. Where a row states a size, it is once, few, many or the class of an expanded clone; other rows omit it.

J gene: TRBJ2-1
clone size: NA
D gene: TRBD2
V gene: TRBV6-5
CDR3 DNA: TGTGCCAGCAGTTCACTAAATCCGGGACTAGCGGGAGGGAACTGGAACAATGAGCAGTTCTTC
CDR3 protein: CASSSLNPGLAGGNWNNEQFF

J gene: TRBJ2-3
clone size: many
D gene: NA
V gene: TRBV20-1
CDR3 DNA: TGCAGTGCTAGAGATGCTAAGCCTAGCACAGATACGCAGTATTTT
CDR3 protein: CSARDAKPSTDTQYF

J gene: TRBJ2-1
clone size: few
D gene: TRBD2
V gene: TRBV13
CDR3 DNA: TGTGCCAGCAGCTTAGAGCCCCTAGCGGGAGAGTGGGACAATGAGCAGTTCTTC
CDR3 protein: CASSLEPLAGEWDNEQFF

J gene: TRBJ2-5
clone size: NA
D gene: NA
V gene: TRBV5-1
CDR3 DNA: TGCGCCAGCAGCTTGGAGCCAGGGTACGAGCAGCACTTC
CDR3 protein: CASSLEPGYEQHF

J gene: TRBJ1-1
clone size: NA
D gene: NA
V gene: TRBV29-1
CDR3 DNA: TGCAGCGTTGAAGATGGCGACAGTGAAGCTTTCTTT
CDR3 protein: CSVEDGDSEAFF

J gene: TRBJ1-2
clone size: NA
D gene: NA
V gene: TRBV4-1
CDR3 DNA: TGCGCCAGCAGCCAAGAGTCCTCCCGAGGTGGCTACACCTTC
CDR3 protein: CASSQESSRGGYTF

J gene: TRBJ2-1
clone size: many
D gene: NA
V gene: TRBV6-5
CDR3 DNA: TGTGCCAGCAGACGTACAAACCGAGGCAATGAGCAGTTCTTC
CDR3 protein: CASRRTNRGNEQFF

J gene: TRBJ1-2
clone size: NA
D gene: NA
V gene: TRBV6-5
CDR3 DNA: TGTGCCAGCAGTTACACCAGGGACAACTATGGCTACACCTTC
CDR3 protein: CASSYTRDNYGYTF

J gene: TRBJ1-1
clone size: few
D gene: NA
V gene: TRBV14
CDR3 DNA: TGTGCCAGCAGCCAAGGACCGTATTCGGACGACGAAGCTTTCTTT
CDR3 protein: CASSQGPYSDDEAFF

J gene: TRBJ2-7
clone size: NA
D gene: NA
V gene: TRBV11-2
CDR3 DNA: TGTGCCAGCAGCTTAGAGCCGGAGGCCAACTACGAGCAGTACTTC
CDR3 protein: CASSLEPEANYEQYF

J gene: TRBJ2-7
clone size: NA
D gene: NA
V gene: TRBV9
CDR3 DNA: TGTGCCAGCAGCGTAGTGGGTGGGACACTCTACGAGCAGTACTTC
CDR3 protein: CASSVVGGTLYEQYF

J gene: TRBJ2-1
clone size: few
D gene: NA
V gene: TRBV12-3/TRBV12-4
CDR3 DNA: TGTGCCAGCAGTACGGACAGAGTTCGCAATGAGCAGTTCTTC
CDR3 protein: CASSTDRVRNEQFF

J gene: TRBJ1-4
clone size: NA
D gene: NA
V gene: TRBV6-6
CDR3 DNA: TGTGCCAGCAGTTACAGGGCCGGTAATGAAAAACTGTTTTTT
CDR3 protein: CASSYRAGNEKLFF

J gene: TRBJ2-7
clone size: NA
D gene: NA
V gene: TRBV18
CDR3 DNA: TGTGCCAGCCCACCAAACTCCGAGCAGTACTTC
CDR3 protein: CASPPNSEQYF

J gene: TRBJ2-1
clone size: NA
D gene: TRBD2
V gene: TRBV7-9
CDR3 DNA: TGTGCCAGCAGCCTTAGCGGGGCTAAGACCGTGGAGCAGTTCTTC
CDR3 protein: CASSLSGAKTVEQFF

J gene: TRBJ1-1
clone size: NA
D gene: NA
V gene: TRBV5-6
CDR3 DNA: TGTGCCAGCAGCCTCGGGTCCGGGGTGAACACTGAAGCTTTCTTT
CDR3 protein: CASSLGSGVNTEAFF

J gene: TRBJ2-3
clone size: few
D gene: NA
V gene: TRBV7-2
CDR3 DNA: TGTGCCAGCAGCTCTCAGTATCAGGGGAGAAATACGCAGTATTTT
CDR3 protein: CASSSQYQGRNTQYF

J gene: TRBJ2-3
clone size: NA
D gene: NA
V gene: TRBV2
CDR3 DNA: TGTGCCAGCGAGCAGGGCACAGATACGCAGTATTTT
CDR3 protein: CASEQGTDTQYF

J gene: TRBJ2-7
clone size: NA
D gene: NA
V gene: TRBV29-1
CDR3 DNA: TGCAGCGTCCTACAGGGATTCAGCTACGAGCAGTACTTC
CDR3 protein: CSVLQGFSYEQYF

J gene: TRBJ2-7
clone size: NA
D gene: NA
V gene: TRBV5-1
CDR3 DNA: TGCGCCAGCAGTTCACAGCAATACGAGCAGTACTTC
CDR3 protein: CASSSQQYEQYF

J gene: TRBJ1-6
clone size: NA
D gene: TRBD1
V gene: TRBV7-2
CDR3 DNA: TGTGCCAGCAGCCTAACAACAGGGGACGGCTCACCCCTCCACTTT
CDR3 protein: CASSLTTGDGSPLHF

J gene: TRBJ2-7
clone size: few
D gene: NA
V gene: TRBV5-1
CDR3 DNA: TGCGCCAGCAGCTTGGGTTGGAAAGCGAATATGTACGAGCAGTACTTC
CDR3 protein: CASSLGWKANMYEQYF

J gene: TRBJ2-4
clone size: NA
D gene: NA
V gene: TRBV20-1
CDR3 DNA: TGCAGTGTCGAGGGGGGGAGGGGGATGCCAAAGTACTTC
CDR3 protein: CSVEGGRGMPKYF

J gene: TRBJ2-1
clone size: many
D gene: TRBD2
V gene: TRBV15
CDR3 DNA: TGTGCCACCAGCAGAGTTGCGGGGGGCCTGGCAGACTCCTACAATGAGCAGTTCTTC
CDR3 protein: CATSRVAGGLADSYNEQFF

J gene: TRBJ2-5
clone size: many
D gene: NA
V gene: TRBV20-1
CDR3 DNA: TGCAGTGCTAGAGGGCAGCAAGAGACCCAGTACTTC
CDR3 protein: CSARGQQETQYF

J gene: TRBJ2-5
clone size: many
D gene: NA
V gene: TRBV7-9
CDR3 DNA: TGTGCCAGCAGCAACTTGGGACTCGAGACCCAGTACTTC
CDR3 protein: CASSNLGLETQYF

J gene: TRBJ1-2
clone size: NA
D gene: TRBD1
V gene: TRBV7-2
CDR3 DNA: TGTGCCAGCAGCTTATGGGGCAGGGGGCTTGGCTACACCTTC
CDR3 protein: CASSLWGRGLGYTF

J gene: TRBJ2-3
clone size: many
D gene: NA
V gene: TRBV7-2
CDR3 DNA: TGTGCCAGCAGCCTTCAACAGGGAGATACGCAGTATTTT
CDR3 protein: CASSLQQGDTQYF

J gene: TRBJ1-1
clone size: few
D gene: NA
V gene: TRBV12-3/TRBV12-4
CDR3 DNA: TGTGCCAGCAGTTTCCCCAAGGCCGGGGAGAGAACTGAAGCTTTCTTT
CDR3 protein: CASSFPKAGERTEAFF

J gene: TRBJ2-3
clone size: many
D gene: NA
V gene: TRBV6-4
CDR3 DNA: TGTGCCAGCAGTGAAGGTAGCGGAACAGATACGCAGTATTTT
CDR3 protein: CASSEGSGTDTQYF

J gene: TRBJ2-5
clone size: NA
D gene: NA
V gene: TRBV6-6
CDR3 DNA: TGTGCCAGCAGTTACGCTAAGGAGACCCAGTACTTC
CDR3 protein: CASSYAKETQYF

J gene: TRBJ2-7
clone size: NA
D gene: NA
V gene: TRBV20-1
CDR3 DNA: TGCAGTGCTAGAGATCTACAGGATACCTACGAGCAGTACTTC
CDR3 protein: CSARDLQDTYEQYF

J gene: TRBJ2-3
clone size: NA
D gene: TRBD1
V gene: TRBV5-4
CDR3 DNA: TGTGCCAGCAGCGAGAAGCCCAGACAGGGAATCACAGATACGCAGTATTTT
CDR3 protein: CASSEKPRQGITDTQYF

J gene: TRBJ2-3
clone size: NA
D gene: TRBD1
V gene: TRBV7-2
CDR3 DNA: TGTGCCAGCAGCTTAAGACAGGGGGCCGCAGATACGCAGTATTTT
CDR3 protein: CASSLRQGAADTQYF

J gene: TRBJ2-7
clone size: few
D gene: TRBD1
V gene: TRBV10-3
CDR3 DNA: TGTGCCATCAGCCTTTCCGGGACAGGGTCCGCCGAGCAGTACTTC
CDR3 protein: CAISLSGTGSAEQYF

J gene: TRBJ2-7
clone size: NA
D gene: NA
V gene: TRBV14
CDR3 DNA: TGTGCCAGCAGCCCGCTGGGCACAGAGCTAGAGCAGTACTTC
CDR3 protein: CASSPLGTELEQYF

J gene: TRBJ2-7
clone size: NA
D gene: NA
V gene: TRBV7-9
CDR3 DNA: TGTGCCAGCAGCCCGAATCCGCTCTCCTACGAGCAGTACTTC
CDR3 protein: CASSPNPLSYEQYF

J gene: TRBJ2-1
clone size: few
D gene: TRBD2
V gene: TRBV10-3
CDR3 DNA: TGTGCCACGGGTACTAGCGGGGGGGCGAATGAGCAGTTCTTC
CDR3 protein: CATGTSGGANEQFF

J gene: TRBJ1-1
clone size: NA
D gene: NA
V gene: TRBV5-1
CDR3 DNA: TGCGCCAGCAGAGGGGACGGCCAGAACACTGAAGCTTTCTTT
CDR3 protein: CASRGDGQNTEAFF

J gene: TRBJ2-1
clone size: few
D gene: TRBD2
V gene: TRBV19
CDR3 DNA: TGTGCCAGTAACCACCGCTCTAGCGGGGGTCGCCACAATGAGCAGTTCTTC
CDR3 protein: CASNHRSSGGRHNEQFF

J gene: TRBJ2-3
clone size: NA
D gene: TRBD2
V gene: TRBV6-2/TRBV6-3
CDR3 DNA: TGTGCCAGCAGCGACACTGGACTAGCCCGGGATACGCAGTATTTT
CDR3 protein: CASSDTGLARDTQYF

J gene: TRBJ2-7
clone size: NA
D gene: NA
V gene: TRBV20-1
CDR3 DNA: TGCAGTGCGCTTGACGCGCAGGCCCCTTACGAGCAGTACTTC
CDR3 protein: CSALDAQAPYEQYF

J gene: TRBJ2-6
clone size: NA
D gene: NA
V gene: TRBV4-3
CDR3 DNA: TGCGCCAGCAGCCAAGATCTTCAGGGGCGTAGCGGGGCCAACGTCCTGACTTTC
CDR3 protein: CASSQDLQGRSGANVLTF

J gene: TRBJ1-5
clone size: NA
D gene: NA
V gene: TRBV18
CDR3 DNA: TGTGCCAGCTCACCGTCCAGACAGATTACCAATCAGCCCCAGCATTTT
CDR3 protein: CASSPSRQITNQPQHF

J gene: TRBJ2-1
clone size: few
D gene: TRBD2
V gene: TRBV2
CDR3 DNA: TGTGCCAGCAGTTTAATAACTAGCGGGAGTAAGGATGAGCAGTTCTTC
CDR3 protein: CASSLITSGSKDEQFF

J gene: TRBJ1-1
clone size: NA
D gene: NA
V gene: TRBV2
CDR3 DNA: TGTGCCAGCAGTGAAGCCAGGGCGGGGGTTACTGAAGCTTTCTTT
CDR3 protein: CASSEARAGVTEAFF

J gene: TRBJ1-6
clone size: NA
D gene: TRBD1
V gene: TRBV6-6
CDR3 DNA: TGTGCCAGCAACCCTGGACAGGGGAGCTCCTATAATTCACCCCTCCACTTT
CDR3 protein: CASNPGQGSSYNSPLHF

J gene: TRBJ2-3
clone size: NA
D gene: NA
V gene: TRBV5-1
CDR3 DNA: TGCGCCAGCAGCTTTGGAGAGGCAGATACGCAGTATTTT
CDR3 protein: CASSFGEADTQYF

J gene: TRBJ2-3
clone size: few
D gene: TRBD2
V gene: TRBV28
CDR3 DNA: TGTGCCAGCAGTTCAACTAGCGTAGCTTACCATACGCAGTATTTT
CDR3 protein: CASSSTSVAYHTQYF

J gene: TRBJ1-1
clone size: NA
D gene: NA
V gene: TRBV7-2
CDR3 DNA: TGTGCCAGCAGCCAACGGTTAATAAACACTGAAGCTTTCTTT
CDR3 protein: CASSQRLINTEAFF

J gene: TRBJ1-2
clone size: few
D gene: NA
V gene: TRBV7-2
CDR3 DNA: TGTGCCAGCAGCACCTCACAGGGAACAAGAGTTGGCCACACCTTC
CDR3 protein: CASSTSQGTRVGHTF

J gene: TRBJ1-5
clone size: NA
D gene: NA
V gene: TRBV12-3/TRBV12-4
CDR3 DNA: TGTGCCAGCAGCTTGGGGGAAAGCAATCAGCCCCAGCATTTT
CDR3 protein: CASSLGESNQPQHF

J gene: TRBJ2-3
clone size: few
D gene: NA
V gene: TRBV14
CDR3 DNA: TGTGCCAGCAGCCATCGACAGGTGGTGAGGACAGATACGCAGTATTTT
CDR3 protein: CASSHRQVVRTDTQYF

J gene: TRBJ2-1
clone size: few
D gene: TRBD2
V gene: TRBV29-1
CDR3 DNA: TGCAGCGTTGGTGCTAGCGGAAACAATGAGCAGTTCTTC
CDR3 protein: CSVGASGNNEQFF

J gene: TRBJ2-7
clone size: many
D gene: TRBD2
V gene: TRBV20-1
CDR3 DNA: TGCAGTGCTAGAGGGGCGGGGGGTCGGTACGAGCAGTACTTC
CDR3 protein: CSARGAGGRYEQYF